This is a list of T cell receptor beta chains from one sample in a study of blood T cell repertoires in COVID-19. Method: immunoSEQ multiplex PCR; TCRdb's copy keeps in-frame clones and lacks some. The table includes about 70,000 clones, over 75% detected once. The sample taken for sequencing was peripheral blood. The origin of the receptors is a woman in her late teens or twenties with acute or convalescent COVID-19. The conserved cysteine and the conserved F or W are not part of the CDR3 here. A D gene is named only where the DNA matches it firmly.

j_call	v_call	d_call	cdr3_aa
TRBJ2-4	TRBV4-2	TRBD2	ASSQDLAGEPKNIQY
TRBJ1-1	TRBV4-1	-	ASSHVFSGVAF
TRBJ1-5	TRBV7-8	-	ASSQGFGGNQPQH
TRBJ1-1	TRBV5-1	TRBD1	ASSLDGTGDREAF
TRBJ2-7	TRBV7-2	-	ASSSRAGEQY
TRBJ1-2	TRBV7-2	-	ASSLAGSGGYT
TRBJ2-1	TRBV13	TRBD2	ASSSFGLAESSYNEQF
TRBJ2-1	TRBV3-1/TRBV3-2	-	ASSQDRALSSYNEQF
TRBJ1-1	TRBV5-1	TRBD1	ASSPGFPGQGNTEAF
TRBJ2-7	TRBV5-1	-	ASSLAGGGTGRTYEQY
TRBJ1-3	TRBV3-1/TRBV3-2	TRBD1	ASSQDWQGDTIY
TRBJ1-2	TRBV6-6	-	ASSFLRDGYT
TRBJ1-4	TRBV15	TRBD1	ATSPGGQVNEKLF
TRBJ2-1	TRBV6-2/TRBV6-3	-	ASSLDLFLPGEQF
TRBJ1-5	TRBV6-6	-	ASSPRAGNSNQPQH
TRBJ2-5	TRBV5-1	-	ASRRQLADQETQY
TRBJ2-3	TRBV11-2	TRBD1	ASSLSALGQGTDTQY
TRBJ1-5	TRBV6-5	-	ASTPGEMNQPQH
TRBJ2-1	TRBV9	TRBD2	ASSVGLARVGDEQF
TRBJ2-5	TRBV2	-	ASREQGLETQY
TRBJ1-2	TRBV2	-	ASSDEGGTYYGYT
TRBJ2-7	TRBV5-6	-	ASSFSLGATFSYEQY
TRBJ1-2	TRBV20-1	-	SARDLYSYT
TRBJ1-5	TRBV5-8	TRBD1	ASSRLQGMIQPQH
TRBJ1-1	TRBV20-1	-	SASSGRANTEAF
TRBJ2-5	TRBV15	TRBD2	ATSRKPGLAWVETQY
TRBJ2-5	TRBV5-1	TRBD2	ASSYLPSGGKETQY